A selection of T cell receptor beta chains follows, all from one sample in a study of T-cell memory formation after mild COVID-19. Each CDR3 protein is one row after TCRdb ran MiXCR on the 5' RACE reads. The sample carries a few hundred thousand distinct CDR3 sequences, approximately 9% recorded once. The sample comprised PBMCs or a T cell subset sorted from them (not recorded which). These TCRs come from a man aged 18 to 29 who had mild COVID-19 (a few samples of this study predate the infection). Cell type and time point are not known. Each CDR3 is given with its conserved first and last residue. D genes are given only for firm matches. Expanded clones get a size class; other rows say once, few or many, or leave the size out.

clone_size j_call d_call v_call cdr3_aa cdr3_nt
NA TRBJ2-5 NA TRBV5-1 CASSLDPSLQETQYF TGCGCCAGCAGCTTGGACCCTAGCTTACAAGAGACCCAGTACTTC
many TRBJ2-7 NA TRBV4-3 CASSLVGLSRGKQYF TGCGCCAGCAGCCTCGTCGGACTCTCCCGGGGAAAGCAGTACTTC
NA TRBJ2-5 TRBD2 TRBV5-1 CASSTGTSGGEETQYF TGCGCCAGCAGCACCGGGACTAGCGGGGGGGAAGAGACCCAGTACTTC
NA TRBJ2-7 NA TRBV5-1 CASSPGRSSPSSYEQYF TGCGCCAGCAGCCCGGGACGGAGCAGTCCGTCCTCCTACGAGCAGTACTTC
many TRBJ2-1 NA TRBV7-2 CASSFGRVEQFF TGTGCCAGCAGCTTCGGACGTGTGGAGCAGTTCTTC
NA TRBJ1-2 NA TRBV5-1 CASSLEGSGYGYTF TGCGCCAGCAGCTTGGAGGGGTCCGGGTATGGCTACACCTTC
few TRBJ2-2 NA TRBV12-3/TRBV12-4 CASSLAGREAGELFF TGTGCCAGCAGTTTAGCAGGCAGGGAAGCCGGGGAGCTGTTTTTT
NA TRBJ1-5 NA TRBV10-3 CATVPPTQPQHF TGTGCCACCGTTCCACCTACGCAGCCCCAGCATTTT
NA TRBJ1-4 NA TRBV11-2 CASSGRGDEKLFF TGTGCCAGCAGCGGAAGGGGAGATGAAAAACTGTTTTTT
few TRBJ1-1 NA TRBV7-2 CASSFWGGRENTEAFF TGTGCCAGCAGCTTCTGGGGTGGCAGGGAGAACACTGAAGCTTTCTTT
NA TRBJ1-1 NA TRBV6-5 CASSYSKRRSTEAFF TGTGCCAGCAGTTACTCGAAGAGGAGAAGCACTGAAGCTTTCTTT
few TRBJ2-1 NA TRBV20-1 CSASAMNNEQFF TGCAGTGCTAGTGCTATGAACAATGAGCAGTTCTTC
NA TRBJ2-5 TRBD2 TRBV7-2 CASSPAGTSQYF TGTGCCAGCAGCCCAGCAGGGACTAGCCAGTACTTC
few TRBJ2-4 NA TRBV12-3/TRBV12-4 CASRTAAKNIQYF TGTGCCAGCCGGACAGCAGCCAAAAACATTCAGTACTTC
NA TRBJ1-2 TRBD1 TRBV7-9 CASSFRGAGDGYTF TGTGCCAGCAGCTTCAGGGGGGCGGGTGATGGCTACACCTTC